The 17 T cell receptor beta chains given below trace back to one sample, sequenced in a study of beta chain features in type 1 diabetes. Reverse transcription of all isolated RNA meant that expressed TCRB transcripts were sequenced. Method: immunoSEQ multiplex PCR; TCRdb's copy keeps in-frame clones and lacks some. The table lists 150,000 to 180,000 clones, approximately 8.1% of them singletons, with nearly 0.65% in the top ten. Sequences were obtained from central memory CD4+ T cells from blood. The origin of the receptors is a man between 18 and 29 years old in good health.

This clone appeared many times. The same CDR3 also results from other DNA sequences found in this sample. The genes are TRBV30 and TRBJ2-5; a weak D match, TRBD2 (5 bases). Germline assignment: CDR1 GTSNPN and CDR2 SVGIG (reference sequence). There are 13 residues in the CDR3. V was clipped by 0 bases and J by 4 bases, with 9 bases between them. DNA of the CDR3: TGTGCCTGGAGTGTAGGAGGTAGAGAGACCCAGTACTTC. It specifies CAWSVGGRETQYF. Complete variable domain (other parts from reference TRBV30 and TRBJ2-5): SQTIHQWPATLVQPVGSPLSLECTVEGTSNPNLYWYRQAAGRGLQLLFYSVGIGQISSEVPQNLSASRPQDRQFILSSKKLLLSDSGFYLCAWSVGGRETQYFGPGTRLLVL.

This sequence joins TRBV6-5 and TRBJ1-2; TRBD1 might be the D (5 bases). The CDR3 sequence is 11 residues long. Per the germline V gene, CDR1 is MNHEY and CDR2 is SVGAGI. The V end was cut by 8 bases, the J end by 3 bases, with 7 bases between. The CDR3 DNA follows: TGTGCCAGCGGGGCTTACTATGGCTACACCTTC. It codes for CASGAYYGYTF.

This clone was seen only a few times. The chain uses TRBV7-8 and TRBJ1-5; a possible D gene is TRBD1 (6 bases). Germline CDR1 and CDR2: SGHVS and FQNEAQ. Trimming stripped 2 bases from V and 0 bases from J, with 14 bases between. This CDR3 has 17 residues. The CDR3 spells CASSLPPGQYSNQPQHF. The CDR3 bases are TGTGCCAGCAGCTTACCTCCCGGACAGTATAGCAATCAGCCCCAGCATTTT.

This clone has more than one count but fewer than ten. The gene calls are TRBV18 and TRBJ1-2, with 7 bases identical to TRBD1. The CDR3 runs 15 residues. Looked up from germline, CDR1 is KGHSH and CDR2 is LQKENI. Trimming cost V 3 bases and J 1 base; bases outside gene matches: 5. The CDR3 loop reads CASSPQGQNNYGYTF. In DNA, the CDR3 is TGTGCCAGCTCACCGCAGGGACAGAATAACTATGGCTACACCTTC.

This clone has only a few counts. The chain links TRBV2 to TRBJ2-5; TRBD1 matches at 9 bases. The germline CDR1 and CDR2 sequences are SNHLY and FYNNEI. Trimming cost V 2 bases and J 5 bases; bases outside gene matches: 3. The CDR3 runs 14 residues. This CDR3 is CASSERTGDETQYF. DNA for the CDR3: TGTGCCAGCAGTGAAAGGACAGGGGATGAGACCCAGTACTTC.

The rearrangement uses TRBV13 and TRBJ1-3; 8 nucleotides agree with TRBD1. Looked up from germline, CDR1 is PRHDT and CDR2 is FYEKMQ (reference sequence). After removal of 0 bases from V and 0 bases from J, the junction contained 4 bases not matched to a gene. This CDR3 has 17 residues. The CDR3 coding sequence is TGTGCCAGCAGCTTAGGTGGACAGGGAGTCTCTGGAAACACCATATATTTT. Amino acids: CASSLGGQGVSGNTIYF.

This clone has just a few counts. The rearrangement uses TRBV19 and TRBJ1-2; D might be TRBD1 (6 bases). Trimming removed 5 bases from V and 4 bases from J, with 14 bases in between. The CDR3 consists of 14 residues. Germline V CDR1 and CDR2: LNHDA, SQIVND (reference sequence). The CDR3 nucleotides are TGTGCCAGTAGTGGGAGACAGGACCTCTATGGCTACACCTTC. Amino acids: CASSGRQDLYGYTF.

The chain carries TRBV2 and TRBJ1-1; 9 bases are a match to TRBD1. This CDR3 is built from 16 residues. After removal of 9 bases from V and 3 bases from J, the junction contained 14 bases not matched to a gene. The germline CDR1 and CDR2 sequences are SNHLY and FYNNEI. CDR3 loop: CAREPERGQGHTEAFF. CDR3 bases: TGTGCCAGAGAGCCCGAACGAGGACAGGGGCACACTGAAGCTTTCTTT. The variable domain in full, completed from reference TRBV2 and TRBJ1-1, reads EPEVTQTPSHQVTQMGQEVILRCVPISNHLYFYWYRQILGQKVEFLVSFYNNEISEKSEIFDDQFSVERPDGSNFTLKIRSTKLEDSAMYFCAREPERGQGHTEAFFGQGTRLTVV.

There are many counts of this clone. The rearrangement joins TRBV30 to TRBJ2-3; tentatively, D is TRBD2 (6 bases). This CDR3 spans 15 amino acids. V was shortened by 2 bases and J by 4 bases, with 16 bases between the two germline ends. Germline lookup yields CDR1 GTSNPN and CDR2 SVGIG (reference sequence). The CDR3 protein is CAWSKPGTGADTQYF. The CDR3 DNA follows: TGTGCCTGGAGTAAACCCGGGACGGGGGCAGATACGCAGTATTTT.

This clone has at least ten counts. V is TRBV27 and J is TRBJ2-5; perhaps TRBD2 as D (6 bases). Per the germline V gene, CDR1 is MNHEY and CDR2 is SMNVEV (reference sequence). V was trimmed by 5 bases and J by 3 bases, leaving 13 bases between them. This CDR3 is built from 14 residues. The CDR3 bases are TGTGCCAGCAGTCGCGGGACGAAGAAAGAGACCCAGTACTTC. Protein: CASSRGTKKETQYF.

This clone was recorded a few times. This chain connects TRBV4-1 to TRBJ2-5; no reliable D call. The germline V gene encodes CDR1 MGHRA and CDR2 YSYEKL. V shed 3 bases and J shed 1 base, with 9 bases lying between them. The CDR3 covers 14 residues. The DNA of the CDR3 is TGCGCCAGCAGCCATCTGACTGGCCAAGAGACCCAGTACTTC. Amino acid sequence: CASSHLTGQETQYF.

This chain connects TRBV7-2 to TRBJ1-2; D may be TRBD1 (5 bases). Germline CDR1 SGHTA, CDR2 FQGNSA. The CDR3 sequence is 14 residues long. Trimming stripped 5 bases from V and 8 bases from J, with 18 bases between. In DNA form, the CDR3 reads TGTGCCAGCAGCCCCGGGCGCATTCGGACAGGCTACACCTTC. As protein: CASSPGRIRTGYTF.

This clone was seen only a few times. The rearrangement links TRBV11-1 to TRBJ1-2; D uncertain. Germline CDR1 reads SGHAT; CDR2 reads FQDESV (reference sequence). V lost 5 bases and J 7 bases, leaving 17 bases between the germline ends. This CDR3 region has 14 residues. CDR3 sequence: CASSQSTDTAGYTF. The CDR3 DNA is TGTGCCAGCAGCCAATCAACTGACACGGCTGGCTACACCTTC.

V usage is TRBV5-4 and J usage is TRBJ1-2; D call uncertain. Germline CDR1 SGHNT, CDR2 YYREEE (reference sequence). V dropped 6 bases and J dropped 7 bases, with 19 bases sitting between them. This CDR3 is built from 14 residues. The CDR3 DNA reads TGTGCCAGCACCCCGGGTTATGTACGTGGTGGCTACACCTTC. Its protein product is CASTPGYVRGGYTF.

V usage is TRBV4-2 and J usage is TRBJ1-2, with a weak D call TRBD1 (5 bases). Trimming cost V 5 bases and J 6 bases, with 10 bases left between them. This CDR3 has 12 residues. CDR1 is LGHNA, CDR2 YNFKEQ, per germline. DNA of the CDR3: TGTGCCAGCAGCTTAGACAGAAATGGCTACACCTTC. This translates into CASSLDRNGYTF.

The CDR3 bases are TGTGCCAGCAGCTCCCGACAGGGGGCGAACACCGGGGAGCTGTTTTTT. Translated: CASSSRQGANTGELFF. The rearrangement links TRBV7-3 to TRBJ2-2, with 9 positions matching TRBD1. The junction had 3 bases not matched to a gene; V was cut back by 4 bases and J by 0 bases. CDR3 size: 16 residues. Germline V lookup: CDR1 SGHTA, CDR2 FQGTGA.

The gene calls are TRBV9 and TRBJ1-1; 9 nucleotides agree with TRBD1. CDR1 is SGDLS, CDR2 YYNGEE, per germline. Trimming cost V 4 bases and J 5 bases; bases outside gene matches: 3. This CDR3 comprises 13 residues. The CDR3 spells CASSQGTGTEAFF. The CDR3 bases are TGTGCCAGCAGCCAAGGGACAGGGACTGAAGCTTTCTTT.